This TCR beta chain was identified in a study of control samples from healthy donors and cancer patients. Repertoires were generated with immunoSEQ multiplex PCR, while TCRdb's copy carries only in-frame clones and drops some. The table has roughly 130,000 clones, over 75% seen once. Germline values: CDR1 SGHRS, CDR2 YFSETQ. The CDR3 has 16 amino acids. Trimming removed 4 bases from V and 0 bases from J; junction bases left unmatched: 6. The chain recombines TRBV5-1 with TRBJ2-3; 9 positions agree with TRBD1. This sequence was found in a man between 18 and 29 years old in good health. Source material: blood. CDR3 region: CASSGGQGSSTDTQYF. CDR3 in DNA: TGCGCCAGCAGCGGGGGACAGGGCTCGAGCACAGATACGCAGTATTTT.